This TCR beta chain was identified in a study of kidney transplant recipient with SARS-CoV-2 infection. V shed 7 bases and J shed 4 bases, with 16 bases lying between them. The CDR3 has 14 amino acids. CDR1 and CDR2 from the germline V gene are LNHDA and SQIVND (reference sequence). TCRdb re-analysed the reads in MiXCR, keeping a single row per CDR3 protein. The sample shows 200,000 to 250,000 distinct CDR3 sequences, 25% to 35% of them seen only once. The genes are TRBV19 and TRBJ1-1, with a tentative D call TRBD1 (5 bases). Sequenced here: a blood sample, sampled at baseline and on day 111 from a kidney transplant recipient. The sequence was collected from a male patient aged 30 to 40 who had COVID-19 and was a kidney transplant recipient. The T cells may partly be graft donor cells. The CDR3 reads CASTNGREATEAFF. The CDR3, as DNA: TGTGCCAGTACCAATGGCAGGGAAGCCACTGAAGCTTTCTTT.